A selection of T cell receptor beta chains follows, all from one sample in a study of shared clonotypes between healthy human individuals. The assay was immunoSEQ multiplex PCR, and TCRdb's table has in-frame clones only and misses some. This sample has about 470,000 clones, with roughly 83% found just once. Specimen: PBMCs. These receptors originate from a woman in her 40s in good health. Some clones in this sample may be carry-over from other donors' samples. Both conserved end residues are part of each CDR3. The D gene is left open where the match is weak. Expanded clones are given a class, and other clones once, few, many or no size at all.

NA	TRBV27	TRBJ2-7	few	CASSSLASYEQYF	TGTGCCAGCAGTTCCTTAGCGTCCTACGAGCAGTACTTC
NA	TRBV7-9	TRBJ2-7	NA	CASSLEGRGEQYF	TGTGCCAGCAGCTTAGAGGGTAGGGGCGAGCAGTACTTC
NA	TRBV6-6	TRBJ2-3	NA	CASSLEWGASDTQYF	TGTGCCAGCAGTTTGGAGTGGGGGGCCTCAGATACGCAGTATTTT
TRBD2	TRBV29-1	TRBJ2-1	NA	CSVGGGVSGRYNEQFF	TGCAGCGTTGGGGGGGGTGTTAGCGGGAGATACAATGAGCAGTTCTTC
TRBD1	TRBV30	TRBJ2-7	NA	CAWSAQGVEQYF	TGTGCCTGGAGTGCCCAGGGGGTCGAGCAGTACTTC
NA	TRBV10-3	TRBJ1-2	few	CAISESNREAGTF	TGTGCCATCAGTGAGTCTAACAGGGAAGCCGGCACCTTC
NA	TRBV30	TRBJ2-7	NA	CAWSVPSSYEQYF	TGTGCCTGGAGTGTTCCTAGTTCCTACGAGCAGTACTTC
NA	TRBV19	TRBJ2-5	NA	CASSTGGAGETQYF	TGTGCCAGTAGTACTGGCGGGGCCGGAGAGACCCAGTACTTC
NA	TRBV14	TRBJ1-2	NA	CASSFRANYGYTF	TGTGCCAGCAGCTTCAGGGCCAACTATGGCTACACCTTC
NA	TRBV7-2	TRBJ2-1	NA	CASSVRDEQFF	TGTGCCAGCAGCGTTAGGGATGAGCAGTTCTTC
TRBD2	TRBV7-2	TRBJ2-7	NA	CASSLASLAGGVAYEQYF	TGTGCCAGCAGCTTAGCGTCCCTAGCGGGAGGAGTAGCCTACGAGCAGTACTTC
TRBD1	TRBV27	TRBJ2-7	NA	CASSGTESYEQYF	TGTGCCAGCTCCGGGACAGAGTCCTACGAGCAGTACTTC
NA	TRBV5-4	TRBJ2-5	once	CASSFQGGETQYF	TGTGCCAGCAGCTTCCAGGGGGGTGAGACCCAGTACTTC
NA	TRBV7-8	TRBJ2-5	NA	CASSFALRETQYF	TGTGCCAGCAGCTTTGCACTAAGAGAGACCCAGTACTTC
TRBD1	TRBV19	TRBJ1-2	few	CASSITGTGAGYTF	TGTGCCAGTAGTATTACCGGGACAGGGGCTGGCTACACCTTC
TRBD1	TRBV5-1	TRBJ2-1	few	CASSSGTGGYEQFF	TGCGCCAGCAGCTCCGGGACAGGGGGCTATGAGCAGTTCTTC
NA	TRBV4-3	TRBJ2-1	NA	CASSQEGGNEQFF	TGCGCCAGCAGCCAAGAGGGTGGGAATGAGCAGTTCTTC
TRBD2	TRBV7-3	TRBJ2-2	few	CASSFGSGFTGELFF	TGTGCCAGCAGCTTTGGTAGCGGGTTCACCGGGGAGCTGTTTTTT
NA	TRBV18	TRBJ2-7	NA	CASSPPGFRGYEQYF	TGTGCCAGCTCACCACCGGGATTTCGGGGGTACGAGCAGTACTTC
TRBD1	TRBV11-1	TRBJ2-7	few	CASSLAAGGQGEQYF	TGTGCCAGCAGCTTAGCGGCAGGGGGCCAAGGCGAGCAGTACTTC